The present T cell receptor (beta chain) was sequenced within a study of cytomegalovirus exposure and HLA in healthy donors. General study results and limits: The authors judged a highly shared variant cluster likely a sequencing artifact. Trimming of TCR beta V- and J-genes showed a link, identified in a later analysis, to a missense DCLRE1C variant.

CDR1 and CDR2 (germline): SGHVS, FQNEAQ. Deletions cut 1 base from V and 2 bases from J, with 9 bases between. The CDR3 has 15 amino acids. Worth noting for this clone: Its antigen is unidentified.

Primers: 60 Vbeta forward and 13 Jbeta reverse. Libraries were prepared by immunoSEQ multiplex PCR; TCRdb keeps only in-frame clonotypes and omits some of them. The sample holds around 110,000 clones, roughly 70% seen once. The sequence came from a man aged 25-45 years in good health and CMV-seropositive. The rearrangement links TRBV7-8 to TRBJ1-5, with a weak D call TRBD1 (5 bases). Sequenced: PBMCs. As DNA, the CDR3 is TGTGCCAGCAGCTTAGTACCGGGGGGCAATCAGCCCCAGCATTTT. It specifies CASSLVPGGNQPQHF.